Below, 15 T cell receptor beta chains from the same sample are listed, as sequenced in a study of OX40 agonist ivuxolimab in advanced cancers. Libraries were built with the immunoSEQ multiplex PCR assay. Not all clones reach the TCRdb copy of this immuneACCESS table, which keeps in-frame sequences only. Checked studies attribute under half of the gap to unresolved V genes and leave the rest unexplained. Counted in this sample were 40,000 or so clones; roughly four fifths of them appeared once. The top ten hold around 2.1% of the sample. This sample comprised CD4+ or CD8+ T cells sorted from blood, obtained in a trial of the OX40 agonist ivuxolimab. Source of these receptors: an adult with an advanced solid tumor such as melanoma, head and neck, liver or kidney cancer.

The chain employs TRBV28 and TRBJ2-7; D unresolved. V shed 3 bases and J shed 5 bases, with 14 bases lying between them. The CDR3 covers 14 residues. Germline loops: CDR1 MDHEN, CDR2 SYDVKM. The CDR3 spells CASSLGGPAHEQYF. The DNA for the CDR3 is TGTGCCAGCAGTTTGGGCGGTCCAGCCCACGAGCAGTACTTC.

Here the CDR3 reads CASSFRGLAADTQYF. CDR3 nucleotides: TGTGCCAGCAGCTTCAGGGGACTAGCGGCAGATACGCAGTATTTT. This chain links TRBV7-6 with TRBJ2-3; TRBD2 agrees at 11 bases. Losses at the gene ends were 3 bases for V and 4 bases for J; bases not matched to a gene: 3. CDR3 size: 15 residues. Germline V lookup: CDR1 SGHVS, CDR2 FNYEAQ.

This sequence joins TRBV5-4 and TRBJ2-5; TRBD1 aligns across 7 bases. In germline, CDR1 is SGHNT, CDR2 YYREEE (reference sequence). This CDR3 has 15 residues. J gave up 3 bases and V 3 bases, and 8 bases lay outside the gene matches. The CDR3, as DNA: TGTGCCAGCAGCTCACCCGACAGGGCTAAAGAGACCCAGTACTTC. Translated, it gives CASSSPDRAKETQYF.

The table lists this clone with a few counts. The chain links TRBV15 to TRBJ2-1; D not certain. Germline V gives CDR1 LNHNV, CDR2 YYDKDF (reference sequence). This CDR3 spans 13 amino acids. Trimming cost V 8 bases and J 0 bases, with 8 bases left between them. CDR3 sequence (DNA): TGTGCCACCTCAGAGTACTCCTACAATGAGCAGTTCTTC. Residues: CATSEYSYNEQFF.

This clone has just a few counts. V and J are TRBV28 and TRBJ1-6; 12 bases map to TRBD1. J was trimmed by 0 bases and V by 5 bases; bases with no gene match: 11. The CDR3 is 20 residues long. Germline V gene lookup returns CDR1 MDHEN and CDR2 SYDVKM. CDR3 DNA sequence: TGTGCCAGCAGTCCTTCCGGGACAGGGGGCCCGAGCTCCTATAATTCACCCCTCCACTTT. Its translation is CASSPSGTGGPSSYNSPLHF.

The V and J genes are TRBV28 and TRBJ1-6; TRBD1 might be the D (6 bases). The CDR3 totals 15 residues. Trimming left V 10 bases short and J 0 bases short, with 13 bases between. Germline V CDR1 and CDR2: MDHEN, SYDVKM. The CDR3 protein is CATRGGGSYNSPLHF. The CDR3 DNA is TGTGCCACAAGGGGAGGGGGCTCCTATAATTCACCCCTCCACTTT. Complete variable domain (other parts from reference TRBV28 and TRBJ1-6): DVKVTQSSRYLVKRTGEKVFLECVQDMDHENMFWYRQDPGLGLRLIYFSYDVKMKEKGDIPEGYSVSREKKERFSLILESASTNQTSMYLCATRGGGSYNSPLHFGNGTRLTVT.

This chain connects TRBV9 to TRBJ2-3; D possibly matches TRBD1 or TRBD2 (5 bases each). The length of the CDR3 is 12 residues. Germline V CDR1 and CDR2: SGDLS, YYNGEE. V shed 5 bases and J shed 5 bases, with 9 bases lying between them. CDR3 sequence: CASRGTEDTQYF. The CDR3 DNA reads as TGTGCCAGCAGGGGGACGGAAGATACGCAGTATTTT.

The chain carries TRBV28 and TRBJ2-1; 12 positions match TRBD1. The V gene end was trimmed by 1 base and the J gene end by 5 bases; junction bases not matched to a gene: 3. Germline-derived CDR1 and CDR2 are MDHEN and SYDVKM. The CDR3 totals 16 residues. CDR3: CASSLSGQGADNEQFF. The CDR3 DNA reads TGTGCCAGCAGTTTATCGGGACAGGGGGCGGACAATGAGCAGTTCTTC.

V is TRBV5-1 and J is TRBJ1-1, with a weak D call TRBD1 (6 bases). Germline V gives CDR1 SGHRS, CDR2 YFSETQ. Trimming cost V 7 bases and J 6 bases, with 19 bases left between them. This CDR3 region has 14 residues. The CDR3 reads CASSEQGRASEAFF. DNA of the CDR3: TGCGCCAGCTCTGAACAGGGAAGGGCATCTGAAGCTTTCTTT.

V and J are TRBV19 and TRBJ2-6; unclear D gene. V was shortened by 7 bases and J by 0 bases, with 4 bases between the two germline ends. The CDR3 has 13 amino acids. The V gene's germline CDR1 is LNHDA and CDR2 SQIVND (reference sequence). This CDR3 reads CASTFSGANVLTF. CDR3 DNA sequence: TGTGCCAGTACTTTCTCTGGGGCCAACGTCCTGACTTTC.

J is TRBJ2-7 and V is TRBV14; the match to TRBD1 covers 8 bases. Unmatched junction bases numbered 4, after V lost 3 bases and J lost 0 bases. Germline values: CDR1 SGHDN, CDR2 FVKESK. The CDR3 loop spans 15 amino acids. CDR3 DNA sequence: TGTGCCAGCAGCCAGGGACAGGCCAGCTCCTACGAGCAGTACTTC. Translated, it gives CASSQGQASSYEQYF.

V gene TRBV5-1 combines with J gene TRBJ2-7; 9 bases are shared with TRBD2. Trimming removed 5 bases from V and 0 bases from J; junction bases left unmatched: 6. The V gene's germline CDR1 is SGHRS and CDR2 YFSETQ. This CDR3 region has 15 residues. CDR3 in amino acids: CASRSTSGYSYEQYF. The CDR3 DNA sequence: TGCGCCAGCAGATCGACTAGCGGATACTCCTACGAGCAGTACTTC. The variable domain in full, with the rest retrieved from reference TRBV5-1 and TRBJ2-7, is KAGVTQTPRYLIKTRGQQVTLSCSPISGHRSVSWYQQTPGQGLQFLFEYFSETQRNKGNFPGRFSGRQFSNSRSEMNVSTLELGDSALYLCASRSTSGYSYEQYFGPGTRLTVT.

This clone is classed as medium-sized. This chain uses TRBV6-5 with TRBJ2-7; TRBD1 matches 12 bases. This CDR3 is 15 amino acids long. The V gene's germline CDR1 is MNHEY and CDR2 SVGAGI. Unmatched junction bases numbered 10, after V lost 6 bases and J lost 7 bases. CDR3 bases: TGTGCCAGCAGGCCCCCGGGACAGGGGGCCTGGGAGCAGTACTTC. Amino acid sequence: CASRPPGQGAWEQYF.

Written as DNA, the CDR3 is TGTGCCTCCGGACAGGGGGTCCTGAACGAGCAGTACTTC. Translating it yields CASGQGVLNEQYF. The chain couples TRBV30 to TRBJ2-7; 10 nucleotides match TRBD1. This CDR3 has 13 amino acids. In germline, CDR1 is GTSNPN, CDR2 SVGIG (reference sequence). V was pared by 7 bases and J by 5 bases, with 8 bases of the junction left unmatched.

The CDR3, as DNA: TGTGCCAGCAGTGTCGCGTGGGACTACCGGACCGGGGAGCTGTTTTTT. Its protein product is CASSVAWDYRTGELFF. The chain employs TRBV6-1 and TRBJ2-2; 7 nucleotides match TRBD2. The germline CDR1 and CDR2 sequences are MNHNS and SASEGT. The length of the CDR3 is 16 residues. V shed 4 bases and J 5 bases; nucleotides not matched to a gene: 10.